One T cell receptor beta chain is described in this entry. Antigen unknown. The record originates from a study of regulatory T cells in long-lasting Graves disease. Across the whole study: The term persistent Graves' disease signified upward of 5 years on antithyroid drugs with positive TSH receptor antibodies.

As for time point: persistent/refractory GD, antithyroid drugs over 5 years with positive TRAb. Extracted PBMC RNA gave rise to the TCR library. Whole-study results and caveats: TRBV28, TRBJ1-2 and TRBJ2-5 emerged as the favored segments in persistent disease. Possibly, too few samples lowered accuracy.

The germline V gene encodes CDR1 MDHEN and CDR2 SYDVKM. This CDR3 has 17 residues. Trimming removed 1 base at V and 0 bases at J, with 13 bases between. Arm-PCR of CDR3 regions with iRepertoire HTBI primers generated TCR beta libraries. Authors' methods: Samples jointly harbored 60 or so TRBV and fewer than 15 TRBJ segments. TCRdb re-called the multiplex PCR reads with MiXCR, one entry per CDR3 protein. V and J calls and clone size were set by TCRdb, not the authors. The data contain 650,000 to 700,000 distinct CDR3 sequences, 25% to 30% of them singletons. This sequence was found in a female donor with Graves disease. The V call is TRBV28, the J call TRBJ1-5; no definite D call. Sequencing was performed on peripheral blood mononuclear cells (PBMCs), taken when the disease was refractory, from a patient treated with antithyroid drugs. This chain's CDR3 is CASSLFGRTYSNQPQHF. CDR3 nucleotides: TGTGCCAGCAGTTTATTCGGGAGAACTTATAGCAATCAGCCCCAGCATTTT. Using reference TRBV28 and TRBJ1-5 for the parts outside the CDR3, the full variable domain is DVKVTQSSRYLVKRTGEKVFLECVQDMDHENMFWYRQDPGLGLRLIYFSYDVKMKEKGDIPEGYSVSREKKERFSLILESASTNQTSMYLCASSLFGRTYSNQPQHFGDGTRLSIL.